This T cell receptor (beta chain) derives from a study of T cell responses to AZD1222 COVID-19 vaccine. This clone was found once. Clones were sequenced by immunoSEQ multiplex PCR, and TCRdb holds only the in-frame ones, with some missing. The table lists roughly 80,000 clones, more than 75% of them singletons. The source is an adult in good health. Sequenced here: peripheral blood, sampled on day 0 of MenACWY control vaccination.

The CDR3 sequence is CASSLVSHEQYF. DNA of the CDR3: TGTGCCAGCAGTTTGGTCAGTCACGAGCAGTACTTC. The chain recombines TRBV28 with TRBJ2-7; D remains ambiguous. Trimming pared 3 bases from V and 5 bases from J, leaving 8 bases between. Per the germline V gene, CDR1 is MDHEN and CDR2 is SYDVKM. This CDR3 has 12 residues.